Presented here are 26 T cell receptor beta chains from one specimen sequenced in a study of CD8 T cells in Susac syndrome. Random hexamers served to reverse transcribe roughly 0.45 to 1 ug RNA. TCRdb called the immunoSEQ multiplex PCR reads again in MiXCR, with one record for every CDR3 protein. The data show tens of thousands of distinct CDR3 sequences, approximately 95% seen once. The sample was CD8+ T cells from PBMCs. The receptor set was obtained from a human donor with Susac syndrome.

The CDR3 sequence is CASSQDHNRGSNEQFF. The CDR3 DNA is TGTGCCAGCAGCCAAGATCATAACAGGGGAAGCAATGAGCAGTTCTTC. V gene TRBV4-2 combines with J gene TRBJ2-1; 7 positions agree with TRBD1. The CDR3 length is 16 residues. The germline gives CDR1 LGHNA, CDR2 YNFKEQ. Unmatched junction bases numbered 8, after V lost 0 bases and J lost 6 bases.

The V gene is TRBV9, the J gene TRBJ1-2; perhaps TRBD1 as D (5 bases). The CDR3 length is 17 residues. The germline V gene encodes CDR1 SGDLS and CDR2 YYNGEE. Between the trimmed V and J ends, which lost 3 bases and 3 bases, there was a span of 21 bases. This CDR3 reads CASSAIDQGWIDYGYTF. The CDR3 DNA reads as TGTGCCAGCAGCGCGATAGATCAGGGATGGATTGACTATGGCTACACCTTC.

This chain connects TRBV7-9 to TRBJ2-1, with D perhaps TRBD1 (5 bases). The CDR3 has 15 amino acids. The V and J ends lost 1 base and 0 bases respectively, with 7 bases between them. Germline V gives CDR1 SEHNR, CDR2 FQNEAQ (reference sequence). In nucleotides, the CDR3 is TGTGCCAGCAGCTTAGACGACAGCTCCTACAATGAGCAGTTCTTC. It encodes CASSLDDSSYNEQFF.

The chain uses TRBV4-3 and TRBJ2-7; no definite D call. There are 14 residues in the CDR3. Germline CDR1 reads LGHNA; CDR2 reads YSLEER. Trimming pared 4 bases from V and 5 bases from J, leaving 15 bases between. CDR3 sequence (DNA): TGCGCCAGCAGCCGTCAGAACTCGCCGGACGAGCAGTACTTC. Encoded protein: CASSRQNSPDEQYF.

The CDR3 spells CASSIPEQGSQPQHF. The CDR3 DNA is TGTGCCAGTAGTATCCCCGAGCAGGGGAGTCAGCCCCAGCATTTT. The chain is built from TRBV19 and TRBJ1-5, with a possible D match to TRBD1 (6 bases). Germline CDR1 is LNHDA and CDR2 is SQIVND (reference sequence). This CDR3 comprises 15 residues. V was pared by 3 bases and J by 6 bases, with 15 bases between.

The chain uses TRBV7-9 and TRBJ1-1; 9 bases map to TRBD1. V shed 3 bases, J shed 7 bases, and the junction held 9 bases outside the gene matches. CDR3 size: 15 residues. Germline V gene lookup returns CDR1 SEHNR and CDR2 FQNEAQ (reference sequence). CDR3 region: CASSFRDRAPVEAFF. For the CDR3, the DNA is TGTGCCAGCAGCTTCCGGGACAGGGCGCCGGTTGAAGCTTTCTTT.

The chain joins TRBV4-3 to TRBJ2-1; TRBD1 or TRBD2 may be the D gene (5 bases each). This CDR3 has 16 residues. Germline V gene lookup returns CDR1 LGHNA and CDR2 YSLEER. V lost 0 bases and J lost 7, with 16 bases in between. The CDR3 region has the DNA TGCGCCAGCAGCCAAGATCCGACCACGAGGGGTAATGAGCAGTTCTTC. It translates to CASSQDPTTRGNEQFF.

This chain links TRBV6-5 with TRBJ2-4; perhaps TRBD2 as D (5 bases). There are 14 residues in the CDR3. The germline gives CDR1 MNHEY, CDR2 SVGAGI. The V end lost 8 bases, the J end lost 8 bases, and 19 bases lay between the germline ends. Here the CDR3 DNA reads TGTGCCAGCGGCCAAGGAGGCTTTGGCGACATTCAGTACTTC. Encoded protein: CASGQGGFGDIQYF.

The gene calls are TRBV30 and TRBJ1-5; no clear D. The length of the CDR3 is 16 residues. V lost 0 bases and J 0 bases, leaving 12 bases between the germline ends. From germline, CDR1 is GTSNPN and CDR2 SVGIG (reference sequence). CDR3 nucleotide sequence: TGTGCCTGGAGTGTAGACGGCCTCTATAGCAATCAGCCCCAGCATTTT. It yields the protein CAWSVDGLYSNQPQHF.

The rearrangement uses TRBV13 and TRBJ2-5; TRBD2 is a possible D gene (6 bases). This CDR3 spans 17 amino acids. Trimming took off 1 base at V and 5 bases at J, with 20 bases between the two ends. Germline loops: CDR1 PRHDT, CDR2 FYEKMQ (reference sequence). The CDR3: CASSLALKTTGEETQYF. The CDR3 coding sequence is TGTGCCAGCAGCTTAGCGCTGAAGACGACGGGAGAGGAGACCCAGTACTTC.

The chain employs TRBV29-1 and TRBJ2-5; D may match TRBD1 or TRBD2 (5 bases each). The CDR3 contains 16 residues. Germline values: CDR1 SQVTM, CDR2 ANQGSEA. The V end lost 4 bases, the J end lost 1 base, and 19 bases lay between the germline ends. CDR3 amino acids: CSVVQMGTQLQETQYF. In DNA form, the CDR3 reads TGCAGCGTTGTACAAATGGGGACCCAGCTCCAAGAGACCCAGTACTTC.

The chain links TRBV7-9 to TRBJ1-1, with 8 nucleotides matching TRBD1. From germline, CDR1 is SEHNR and CDR2 FQNEAQ (reference sequence). The CDR3 covers 14 residues. V dropped 5 bases and J dropped 7; count of bases not matched to a gene: 9. The CDR3: CASSAGTGQVEAFF. CDR3 bases: TGTGCCAGCAGCGCAGGGACAGGTCAAGTTGAAGCTTTCTTT.

This clonotype was found once. V usage is TRBV19 and J usage is TRBJ2-2; D ambiguous. Trimming pared 10 bases from V and 7 bases from J, leaving 19 bases between. CDR1 LNHDA and CDR2 SQIVND come from the germline V gene (reference sequence). The CDR3 consists of 14 residues. The CDR3 sequence: CATSEIDVGGELFF. For the CDR3, the DNA is TGTGCCACGTCGGAAATTGATGTCGGCGGGGAGCTGTTTTTT.

V is TRBV4-3 and J is TRBJ2-4; either TRBD1 or TRBD2 may supply D (5 bases each). V was pared by 4 bases and J by 4 bases, with 17 bases between. The V gene's germline CDR1 is LGHNA and CDR2 YSLEER. The CDR3 loop spans 16 amino acids. CDR3 in DNA: TGCGCCAGCAGCCTCGCCTTCCGGGACCTGAAAAACATTCAGTACTTC. This translates into CASSLAFRDLKNIQYF.

The chain uses TRBV7-8 and TRBJ2-5; 14 bases map to TRBD2. The junction had 2 bases not matched to a gene; V was cut back by 4 bases and J by 1 base. The CDR3 has 16 residues. Germline-derived CDR1 and CDR2 are SGHVS and FQNEAQ. The CDR3 DNA reads as TGTGCCAGCAGCTCGGGACTAGCGGGAGTCCAAGAGACCCAGTACTTC. Protein: CASSSGLAGVQETQYF. The whole variable domain, filled in from reference TRBV7-8 and TRBJ2-5, reads GAGVSQSPRYKVAKRGQDVALRCDPISGHVSLFWYQQALGQGPEFLTYFQNEAQLDKSGLPSDRFFAERPEGSVSTLKIQRTQQEDSAVYLCASSSGLAGVQETQYFGPGTRLLVL.

The chain employs TRBV7-3 and TRBJ2-5; 7 nucleotides match TRBD2. Germline loops: CDR1 SGHTA, CDR2 FQGTGA. J was trimmed by 5 bases and V by 6 bases; bases with no gene match: 12. CDR3 size: 15 residues. CDR3 bases: TGTGCCAGCAGTTCGGCTGCGGGAGAGGGGGAGACCCAGTACTTC. It codes for CASSSAAGEGETQYF.

The rearrangement uses TRBV15 and TRBJ2-7, with D perhaps given as TRBD1 or TRBD2 (5 bases each). Deletions cut 8 bases from V and 1 base from J, with 12 bases between. CDR1 is LNHNV and CDR2 is YYDKDF in the germline V gene (reference sequence). The CDR3 loop spans 13 amino acids. This CDR3 is CATGARESYEQYF. The CDR3 nucleotides are TGTGCCACCGGGGCCAGGGAGTCCTACGAGCAGTACTTC.

The rearrangement joins TRBV18 to TRBJ2-1, with D possibly being TRBD1 (6 bases). Germline CDR1 reads KGHSH; CDR2 reads LQKENI. Deletions cut 3 bases from V and 10 bases from J, with 13 bases between. The CDR3 consists of 13 residues. The CDR3 region has the DNA TGTGCCAGCTCACCCTCGACAGGCGGGGAGCAGTTCTTC. The encoded protein is CASSPSTGGEQFF.

This chain connects TRBV12-3 or TRBV12-4 to TRBJ2-1; D is unresolved. The CDR3 contains 15 residues. V was trimmed by 4 bases and J by 8 bases, leaving 18 bases between them. CDR3 bases: TGTGCCAGCAGTTCCTTGGATGATAGCTGGGATGAGCAGTTCTTC. Amino acids: CASSSLDDSWDEQFF.

The chain combines TRBV30 with TRBJ2-1; TRBD2 aligns across 7 bases. This CDR3 comprises 13 residues. The germline gives CDR1 GTSNPN, CDR2 SVGIG (reference sequence). The J segment lost 10 bases and the V segment lost 1 base, leaving 7 bases of the junction unmatched. CDR3 nucleotide sequence: TGTGCCTGGAGTGGCCTAGCGGTCCACGAGCAGTTCTTC. Its protein is CAWSGLAVHEQFF.

This clonotype was seen only a few times. Here the CDR3 DNA reads TGCAGTGCTAGAGATGGCCGCACCTACGAGCAGTACTTC. This encodes CSARDGRTYEQYF. V usage is TRBV20-1 and J usage is TRBJ2-7; D unclear. Germline CDR1 is DFQATT and CDR2 is SNEGSKA (reference sequence). The V end was cut by 0 bases, the J end by 2 bases, with 8 bases between. The CDR3 loop spans 13 amino acids.

The chain combines TRBV4-3 with TRBJ2-1; tentatively, D is TRBD2 (6 bases). The CDR3 sequence is 16 residues long. Germline V gives CDR1 LGHNA, CDR2 YSLEER. Trimming removed 0 bases from V and 6 bases from J, with 15 bases in between. This chain's CDR3 is CASSQETFSGGNEQFF. CDR3 DNA: TGCGCCAGCAGCCAAGAGACTTTCTCCGGGGGCAATGAGCAGTTCTTC.

The rearrangement links TRBV6-6 to TRBJ2-7; TRBD2 aligns across 7 bases. The trim removed 2 bases at V and 0 bases at J, leaving 4 bases unmatched. Germline assignment: CDR1 MNHNY and CDR2 SVGAGI (reference sequence). This CDR3 contains 15 residues. CDR3 bases: TGTGCCAGCAGTTACGCCCTAGCGGACTCCTACGAGCAGTACTTC. Encoded protein: CASSYALADSYEQYF.

This chain joins TRBV20-1 and TRBJ1-6, with TRBD1 identical over 7 bases. J gave up 12 bases and V 6 bases, and 11 bases lay outside the gene matches. CDR1 and CDR2 from the germline V gene are DFQATT and SNEGSKA (reference sequence). The CDR3 length is 13 residues. The CDR3 sequence is CSAITDREVPLHF. Written as DNA, the CDR3 is TGCAGTGCAATTACAGACAGGGAGGTACCCCTCCACTTT.

The chain joins TRBV12-3 or TRBV12-4 to TRBJ2-7; no definite D call. The CDR3 length is 13 residues. V was trimmed by 2 bases and J by 4 bases, leaving 9 bases between them. The CDR3 spells CASSLIVSYEQYF. For the CDR3, the DNA is TGTGCCAGCAGTTTAATAGTCAGTTACGAGCAGTACTTC.

This clonotype was counted once. The rearrangement uses TRBV20-1 and TRBJ2-1; possibly TRBD1 for D (6 bases). The CDR3 length is 13 residues. Germline loops: CDR1 DFQATT, CDR2 SNEGSKA (reference sequence). V lost 3 bases to trimming and J lost 8 bases, with 14 bases between them. The CDR3, as DNA: TGCAGTGCTAGCTCCCTCAAGGGGGATGAGCAGTTCTTC. Amino acids: CSASSLKGDEQFF.